The present T cell receptor beta chain was sequenced within a study of blood T cell repertoires in COVID-19. Turning to the study itself: T cells, B-cell-depleted T cells, or PBMCs provided the cDNA or gDNA that served as material.

CDR3 length equals 15 residues. Germline V gives CDR1 MNHNY, CDR2 SVGAGI (reference sequence). V was pared by 0 bases and J by 2 bases, with 10 bases between. Profiled with immunoSEQ multiplex PCR; TCRdb holds only in-frame clones, not every one. The repertoire holds about 200,000 clones, with 82% as singletons. The chain uses TRBV6-6 and TRBJ1-1; D is unclear. This receptor was obtained from an older woman with COVID-19, enrolled during active disease. What was sequenced was peripheral blood. CDR3 loop: CASSYSSRGNTEAFF. Written as DNA, the CDR3 is TGTGCCAGCAGTTACTCGAGTCGGGGAAACACTGAAGCTTTCTTT.